These 16 T cell receptor beta chains came from one sample sequenced in a study of neurological immune-mediated disorders. TCRdb reprocessed the 5' RACE reads via MiXCR and lists one record per CDR3 protein. Of about 80,000 distinct CDR3 sequences listed, about 5% were seen once; the top ten hold roughly 7.3%. Documented time point: longitudinal time-point 2. The sequenced sample was PBMCs. The source is a woman in her sixties with multiple sclerosis.

This clonotype was recorded many times. The chain employs TRBV7-8 and TRBJ1-1; TRBD1 agrees at 9 bases. The CDR3 loop spans 14 amino acids. Germline CDR1 and CDR2: SGHVS and FQNEAQ. J lost 6 bases, V lost 4 bases, and 6 bases had no gene match. CDR3 residues: CASSSLRQGAEAFF. The CDR3 region has the DNA TGTGCCAGCAGCTCACTCCGACAGGGGGCTGAAGCTTTCTTT.

This clonotype was seen many times. This chain connects TRBV28 to TRBJ2-5; either TRBD1 or TRBD2 may supply D (6 bases each). Germline lookup yields CDR1 MDHEN and CDR2 SYDVKM. The CDR3 sequence is 13 residues long. V lost 10 bases, J lost 1 base, and 13 bases lay in between. The CDR3 region has the DNA TGTGCCACCCTGCCGGGGGCCCAAGAGACCCAGTACTTC. Its translation is CATLPGAQETQYF.

This clonotype was counted at least ten times. The chain joins TRBV12-3 or TRBV12-4 to TRBJ1-1; D gene unclear. This CDR3 contains 12 residues. V lost 6 bases, J lost 4 bases, and 9 bases lay in between. CDR3 in amino acids: CASSPRATEAFF. For the CDR3, the DNA is TGTGCCAGCAGCCCGAGGGCCACTGAAGCTTTCTTT.

This clonotype was observed many times. The chain recombines TRBV2 with TRBJ2-4, with TRBD1 identical over 8 bases. CDR1 SNHLY and CDR2 FYNNEI come from the germline V gene. Trimming at V came to 6 bases and at J to 6 bases, leaving 10 bases not matched to a gene. This CDR3 is built from 15 residues. This CDR3 is CASRGGQGPSNIQYF. The CDR3 coding sequence is TGTGCCAGCAGGGGAGGACAGGGACCCTCAAACATTCAGTACTTC.

V gene TRBV5-1 combines with J gene TRBJ2-5; 9 positions match TRBD2. Trimming took 1 base from V and 0 from J; bases not matched to a gene: 1. CDR3 length: 15 amino acids. Looked up from germline, CDR1 is SGHRS and CDR2 is YFSETQ. CDR3 protein: CASSLLAGNQETQYF. CDR3 DNA sequence: TGCGCCAGCAGCTTGCTAGCGGGGAACCAAGAGACCCAGTACTTC.

This clonotype came up many times. The rearrangement joins TRBV20-1 to TRBJ1-3, with no clear D. V lost 6 bases and J lost 0, with 9 bases in between. CDR3 length: 13 residues. The V gene's germline CDR1 is DFQATT and CDR2 SNEGSKA (reference sequence). The CDR3 protein is CSAVRSSGNTIYF. In DNA, the CDR3 is TGCAGTGCGGTTCGGAGCTCTGGAAACACCATATATTTT.

This clonotype was observed many times. The chain recombines TRBV2 with TRBJ1-6; the D is unclear. Germline V gene data show CDR1 as SNHLY and CDR2 as FYNNEI. The V end lost 3 bases, the J end lost 7 bases, and 7 bases lay between the germline ends. The CDR3 consists of 13 residues. In nucleotides, the CDR3 is TGTGCCAGCAGTGACAGAGAAAATTCACCCCTCCACTTT. Translating gives CASSDRENSPLHF.

This clonotype was counted ten times or more. This chain links TRBV6-6 with TRBJ2-4, with D possibly being TRBD2 (6 bases). Trimming removed 7 bases at V and 4 bases at J, with 23 bases between. Germline-derived CDR1 and CDR2 are MNHNY and SVGAGI (reference sequence). CDR3 length equals 17 residues. The CDR3 protein is CASNQRGLTRGKNIQYF. The CDR3 DNA is TGTGCCAGCAACCAAAGGGGACTTACTAGAGGGAAAAACATTCAGTACTTC.

This clonotype was seen at least ten times. The CDR3 DNA sequence: TGCGCCAGCGGACCCCCCGGGGGGGGCCGGGGGAATGAGCAGTTCTTC. Its protein is CASGPPGGGRGNEQFF. The rearrangement joins TRBV5-1 to TRBJ2-1; 8 bases fit TRBD2. The germline V gene encodes CDR1 SGHRS and CDR2 YFSETQ. Germline trimming cut 7 bases from V and 7 bases from J; bases unmatched to any gene: 16. The CDR3 consists of 16 residues.

This clonotype came up many times. The rearrangement uses TRBV7-9 and TRBJ1-2; 8 bases line up with TRBD1. J gave up 4 bases and V 2 bases, and 15 bases lay outside the gene matches. In germline, CDR1 is SEHNR, CDR2 FQNEAQ (reference sequence). The CDR3 consists of 18 residues. CDR3 region: CASSLPKPTGEGIYGYTF. The CDR3 nucleotides are TGTGCCAGCAGCTTACCAAAGCCGACAGGGGAGGGGATCTATGGCTACACCTTC.

As for this clonotype: It may be a read error: a sequence one base away is much more abundant. This chain uses TRBV20-1 with TRBJ2-1, with 7 positions matching TRBD2. V was clipped by 7 bases and J by 7 bases; unmatched bases: 13. This CDR3 comprises 14 residues. Germline CDR1 is DFQATT and CDR2 is SNEGSKA (reference sequence). CDR3 sequence (DNA): TGCAGTGGGAGGGACTATCGGTCCCATAATGAGCAGTTCTTC. As protein: CSGRDYRSHNEQFF.

V gene TRBV7-9 combines with J gene TRBJ1-3, with a tentative D call TRBD1 (6 bases). There are 14 residues in the CDR3. Germline V gives CDR1 SEHNR, CDR2 FQNEAQ (reference sequence). The V and J ends lost 6 bases and 1 base respectively, with 10 bases between them. The CDR3 coding sequence is TGTGCCAGCAGACACAGGGATTCTGGAAACACCATATATTTT. Protein product: CASRHRDSGNTIYF.

In this sample, this clonotype turned up many times. The chain joins TRBV20-1 to TRBJ2-2; no definite D call. Looked up from germline, CDR1 is DFQATT and CDR2 is SNEGSKA (reference sequence). The CDR3 totals 13 residues. The V and J ends lost 3 bases and 2 bases respectively, with 7 bases between them. The CDR3 DNA reads TGCAGTGCTAGCTTTACCAACACCGGGGAGCTGTTTTTT. The encoded protein is CSASFTNTGELFF.

This clonotype came up many times. This sequence joins TRBV25-1 and TRBJ2-1; 7 bases match TRBD1. CDR3 size: 15 residues. Germline V gene sequence: CDR1 MGHDK, CDR2 SYGVNS. V dropped 4 bases and J dropped 4; count of bases not matched to a gene: 7. Here the CDR3 reads CASSAPGQRYNEQFF. In DNA form, the CDR3 reads TGTGCCAGCAGTGCTCCGGGACAGCGATACAATGAGCAGTTCTTC.

This clonotype was seen ten or more times. The chain couples TRBV6-5 to TRBJ1-2; possibly TRBD1 for D (5 bases). The V gene's germline CDR1 is MNHEY and CDR2 SVGAGI. The CDR3 has 15 residues. Trimming pared 6 bases from V and 0 bases from J, leaving 14 bases between. CDR3 residues: CASRDYKGTNYGYTF. The CDR3 DNA reads as TGTGCCAGCAGGGACTACAAGGGGACTAACTATGGCTACACCTTC.

There are many counts of this clonotype. This chain links TRBV18 with TRBJ2-2; D remains ambiguous. Between the trimmed V and J ends, which lost 3 bases and 1 base, there was a span of 9 bases. Germline V gives CDR1 KGHSH, CDR2 LQKENI. This CDR3 spans 15 amino acids. The CDR3, as DNA: TGTGCCAGCTCACCTTCGGCACGGAACACCGGGGAGCTGTTTTTT. This translates into CASSPSARNTGELFF.